These T cell receptor beta chains were read from a single sample in a study of T cell repertoires in cytomegalovirus infection. TCRdb reanalysed the reads using MiXCR and keeps one entry per CDR3 protein. The sample lists about 400,000 distinct CDR3 sequences; about 34% were seen once. These receptors have no identified antigens. Specimen: cultured PBMCs, collected from culture after CMV antigen stimulation. The source is a human donor in good health (CMV status not recorded). Some clones in this sample may be carry-over from other donors' samples. Each CDR3 is given with its conserved first and last residue. The order of the fields is V gene, J gene, D gene, clone size, CDR3 DNA, CDR3 protein. A D gene is named only where the DNA matches it firmly. Where a row states a size, it is once, few, many or the class of an expanded clone; other rows omit it.

TRBV28,TRBJ2-1,TRBD1,NA,TGTGCCAGCATTATCAGGGGGCCCTACAATGAGCAGTTCTTC,CASIIRGPYNEQFF
TRBV27,TRBJ2-3,NA,NA,TGTGCCAGCAGTTCGATAAAGGATACGCAGTATTTT,CASSSIKDTQYF
TRBV10-3,TRBJ1-1,NA,NA,TGTGCCATCAGTGAGTCACCAGGATCGAACACTGAAGCTTTCTTT,CAISESPGSNTEAFF
TRBV11-3,TRBJ1-1,NA,few,TGTGCCAGCAGCTTAGAGGATATTGGTTTCTTT,CASSLEDIGFF
TRBV12-3/TRBV12-4,TRBJ2-1,TRBD2,NA,TGTGCCAGCAGCGGGTCGGGACTATACAATGAGCAGTTCTTC,CASSGSGLYNEQFF
TRBV7-2,TRBJ1-2,NA,few,TGTGCCAGCAGCTTAAGGGAGGACTATGGCTACACCTTC,CASSLREDYGYTF
TRBV7-2,TRBJ2-3,TRBD2,few,TGTGCCAGCTGGGGACGGACTAGCGGGGTTCCTAGCACAGATACGCAGTATTTT,CASWGRTSGVPSTDTQYF
TRBV7-8,TRBJ2-1,NA,NA,TGTGCCAGCAGACCCCTAAGGACCAGAACCGAGGGCGATGAGCAGTTCTTC,CASRPLRTRTEGDEQFF
TRBV5-1,TRBJ2-1,NA,NA,TGCGCCAGCAGCTTGGACAGCAGCCCCCAGGAGCAGTTCTTC,CASSLDSSPQEQFF
TRBV7-6,TRBJ1-1,NA,NA,TGTGCCAGCAGGCCACCGTTGAACACTGAAGCTTTCTTT,CASRPPLNTEAFF
TRBV7-3,TRBJ2-5,TRBD1,few,TGTGCCAGCAGCTACAGGGGTACAGGAGAGACCCAGTACTTC,CASSYRGTGETQYF
TRBV7-2,TRBJ2-1,TRBD2,many,TGTGCCAGCAGCTTGGGACTAGCGGGGAACAATGAGCAGTTCTTC,CASSLGLAGNNEQFF
TRBV7-8,TRBJ1-6,NA,NA,TGTGCCAGCAGCTTACGAAGCTCCTATAATTCACCCCTCCACTTT,CASSLRSSYNSPLHF
TRBV6-5,TRBJ1-1,NA,NA,TGTGCCAGCAGAGACCGAAGAGCTGAAGCTTTCTTT,CASRDRRAEAFF
TRBV7-2,TRBJ2-7,NA,many,TGTGCCAGCAGCCCGCGGTGGGGCAGGACCGAGCAGTACTTC,CASSPRWGRTEQYF
TRBV12-3/TRBV12-4,TRBJ2-2,TRBD2,few,TGTGCCAGCAGCTATCTAGCGGGAAGTTCGGCCGGGGAGCTGTTTTTT,CASSYLAGSSAGELFF
TRBV4-1,TRBJ2-1,TRBD2,NA,TGCGCCAGCAGCCACCTCGGACTAGCGGAAGACAATGAGCAGTTCTTC,CASSHLGLAEDNEQFF
TRBV20-1,TRBJ1-5,TRBD1,few,TGCAGTGTCGCCGGGACAGGGGAGCCCCAGCATTTT,CSVAGTGEPQHF
TRBV28,TRBJ2-7,NA,NA,TGTGCCAGCAGTCGGGACATTGGGTTGTACGAGCAGTACTTC,CASSRDIGLYEQYF
TRBV27,TRBJ2-1,TRBD1,NA,TGTGCCAGCAGTCATAGGACAGGGGTAGAGCAGTTCTTC,CASSHRTGVEQFF
TRBV7-2,TRBJ1-1,NA,NA,TGTGCCAGCAGCTTATTACTGACTGAAGCTTTCTTT,CASSLLLTEAFF
TRBV28,TRBJ1-2,NA,few,TGTGCCAGCAGTGGCCCCCTCGATCCAGCTAACTATGGCTACACCTTC,CASSGPLDPANYGYTF
TRBV6-2/TRBV6-3,TRBJ1-6,NA,few,TGTGCCAGCAGTTCGGGACCTAATTCACCCCTCCACTTT,CASSSGPNSPLHF
TRBV6-2/TRBV6-3,TRBJ2-7,TRBD1,NA,TGTGCCAGCAGTCGAGGACAGGGATTCTACGAGCAGTACTTC,CASSRGQGFYEQYF
TRBV7-9,TRBJ2-3,NA,many,TGTGCCAGCAGCTTAGCGCAGGGATTCACAGATACGCAGTATTTT,CASSLAQGFTDTQYF
TRBV7-2,TRBJ2-3,TRBD1,many,TGTGCCAGCAGCAAGGACAGGGGCACAGATACGCAGTATTTT,CASSKDRGTDTQYF
TRBV10-3,TRBJ2-3,NA,NA,TGTGCCACCAAACCGCGTTACGCAGATACGCAGTATTTT,CATKPRYADTQYF
TRBV12-3/TRBV12-4,TRBJ1-3,TRBD1,few,TGTGCCAGCAGCCGGGACAGGCCTGAGACCTCTGGAAACACCATATATTTT,CASSRDRPETSGNTIYF
TRBV7-8,TRBJ2-3,NA,NA,TGTGCCAGCAGCCCGCAAGTACTGGATACGCAGTATTTT,CASSPQVLDTQYF
TRBV12-3/TRBV12-4,TRBJ1-1,TRBD1,NA,TGTGCCAGCAGTCCAGGGGGACAGGGGGCGTTCACTGAAGCTTTCTTT,CASSPGGQGAFTEAFF
TRBV12-3/TRBV12-4,TRBJ1-6,NA,many,TGTGCCAGCAGTTTACCGGGGAGTTCACCCCTCCACTTT,CASSLPGSSPLHF
TRBV7-8,TRBJ1-5,NA,NA,TGTGCCAGCAGCTCGGCGCAGGCAGGCCTCAATCAGCCCCAGCATTTT,CASSSAQAGLNQPQHF
TRBV14,TRBJ1-2,NA,NA,TGTGCCAGCAGCCAAGTTGGGGCGTATGGCTACACCTTC,CASSQVGAYGYTF
TRBV19,TRBJ2-1,TRBD2,NA,TGTGCCAGTAGGACCGGGACTAGCGGGCATACGTACAATGAGCAGTTCTTC,CASRTGTSGHTYNEQFF
TRBV4-1,TRBJ2-7,NA,NA,TGCGCCAGCAGCCTTACCGGGACTCCGTCCTACGAGCAGTACTTC,CASSLTGTPSYEQYF
TRBV5-4,TRBJ2-1,TRBD2,NA,TGTGCCAGCAGCTTGATGGGAGGGCGAAATGAGCAGTTCTTC,CASSLMGGRNEQFF
TRBV11-2,TRBJ2-1,NA,few,TGTGCCAGCAGCTTTGGCGTTCAAAGCTCCTACAATGAGCAGTTCTTC,CASSFGVQSSYNEQFF
TRBV20-1,TRBJ1-2,NA,NA,TGCAGTGCTAGTAATAGGGACCAGAACCCTCCTAACTATGGCTACACCTTC,CSASNRDQNPPNYGYTF
TRBV28,TRBJ2-5,NA,NA,TGTGCCAGCACCCAGGGGGGATATGGAGAGACCCAGTACTTC,CASTQGGYGETQYF
TRBV6-5,TRBJ2-6,NA,NA,TGTGCCAGCAAAATGAAGGCAAGCGCATTCTCTGGGGCCAACGTCCTGACTTTC,CASKMKASAFSGANVLTF
TRBV24-1,TRBJ2-3,TRBD2,many,TGTGCCACCAGTGACCTGACTAGCGGGAGGGCCCTGGCAGATACGCAGTATTTT,CATSDLTSGRALADTQYF
TRBV7-6,TRBJ2-1,NA,NA,TGTGCCAGCAGGTCTAGCGACTCCTACAATGAGCAGTTCTTC,CASRSSDSYNEQFF
TRBV7-6,TRBJ2-3,NA,many,TGTGCCAGCAGCACGCAAGAGCGGACCTCGCAGTATTTT,CASSTQERTSQYF
TRBV10-3,TRBJ2-3,TRBD1,NA,TGTGCCATCAGTGAACGAGGACAGGAAGGCACAGATACGCAGTATTTT,CAISERGQEGTDTQYF
TRBV11-2,TRBJ2-1,NA,NA,TGTGCCAGCAGCTTACGCGGAGCGTATCGACTATCCTCCTACAATGAGCAGTTCTTC,CASSLRGAYRLSSYNEQFF
TRBV19,TRBJ2-1,TRBD2,NA,TGTGCCAGTAGTGCCGCCACTAGCGGCCGTACCTACAATGAGCAGTTCTTC,CASSAATSGRTYNEQFF
TRBV4-3,TRBJ1-1,NA,NA,TGCGCCAGCAGCCGAAACGCGGGGGGGATCACTGAAGCTTTCTTT,CASSRNAGGITEAFF
TRBV7-2,TRBJ1-5,NA,many,TGTGCCAGCAGCTTAGCGGGGCAGTCCAATCAGCCCCAGCATTTT,CASSLAGQSNQPQHF
TRBV6-2/TRBV6-3,TRBJ2-5,NA,few,TGTGCCAGCAGTTACACCGAGAAGACCCAGTACTTC,CASSYTEKTQYF
TRBV7-8,TRBJ2-2,NA,few,TGTGCCAGCAGCTCCAGGGAGACCGGGGAGCTGTTTTTT,CASSSRETGELFF
TRBV7-2,TRBJ2-1,TRBD2,many,TGTGCCAGCAGCTTTCCAGCGATCGGCGGGAGGCACCATTTCTCCTACAATGAGCAGTTCTTC,CASSFPAIGGRHHFSYNEQFF